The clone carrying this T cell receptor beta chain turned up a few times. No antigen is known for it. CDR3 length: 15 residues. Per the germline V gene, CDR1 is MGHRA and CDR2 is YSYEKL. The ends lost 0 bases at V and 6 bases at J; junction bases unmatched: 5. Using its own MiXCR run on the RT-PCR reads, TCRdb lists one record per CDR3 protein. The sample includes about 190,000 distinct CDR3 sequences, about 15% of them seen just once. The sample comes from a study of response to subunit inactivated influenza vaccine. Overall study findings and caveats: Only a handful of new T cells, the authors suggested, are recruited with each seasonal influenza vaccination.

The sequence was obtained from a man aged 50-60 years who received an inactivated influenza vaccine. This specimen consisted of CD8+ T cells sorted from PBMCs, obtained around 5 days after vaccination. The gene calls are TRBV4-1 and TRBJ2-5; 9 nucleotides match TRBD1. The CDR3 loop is CASSQEQGALKTQYF. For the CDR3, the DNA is TGCGCCAGCAGCCAAGAACAGGGGGCCTTGAAGACCCAGTACTTC.